Below are 4 T cell receptor beta chains sequenced from a single sample in a study of blood T cell repertoires in COVID-19. Method: immunoSEQ multiplex PCR; TCRdb's copy keeps in-frame clones and lacks some. This table has some 93,000 clones, 85% appearing once. The sequencing input was peripheral blood. These TCRs come from a man aged 55 to 70 with acute or convalescent COVID-19.

This chain connects TRBV4-2 to TRBJ2-5; 7 positions match TRBD2. Germline V gene sequence: CDR1 LGHNA, CDR2 YNFKEQ. After removal of 2 bases from V and 7 bases from J, the junction contained 10 bases not matched to a gene. The CDR3 spans 15 residues. This chain's CDR3 is CASSQQAGTRGTQYF. CDR3 nucleotide sequence: TGTGCCAGCAGCCAACAAGCGGGGACCCGGGGGACCCAGTACTTC.

The chain joins TRBV7-2 to TRBJ1-5; D is unclear. Trimming shortened V by 3 bases and J by 7 bases, and 10 bases separated the two germline ends. Germline lookup yields CDR1 SGHTA and CDR2 FQGNSA. This CDR3 is built from 13 residues. Here the CDR3 DNA reads TGTGCCAGCAGCTTCACCCTAACCCAGCCCCAGCATTTT. Residues: CASSFTLTQPQHF.

This clone was found a few times. V usage is TRBV10-3 and J usage is TRBJ1-3, with a weak D call TRBD1 (5 bases). Between the trimmed V and J ends, which lost 6 bases and 4 bases, there was a span of 10 bases. Germline V gene lookup returns CDR1 ENHRY and CDR2 SYGVKD. The CDR3 runs 13 residues. CDR3 nucleotide sequence: TGTGCCATCAGATCAGGGTACGGAAACACCATATATTTT. Protein sequence: CAIRSGYGNTIYF.

The chain recombines TRBV4-1 with TRBJ2-7, with D uncertain. This CDR3 is 15 amino acids long. CDR1 and CDR2 (germline): MGHRA, YSYEKL. V was shortened by 1 base and J by 4 bases, with 14 bases between the two germline ends. The CDR3: CASSQVENTIYEQYF. The CDR3 bases are TGCGCCAGCAGCCAAGTGGAGAACACGATTTACGAGCAGTACTTC.